This is a list of T cell receptor beta chains from one sample in a study of blood T cell repertoires in COVID-19. Here immunoSEQ multiplex PCR was the method, and the copy in TCRdb shows in-frame clones only, minus some. The sample carries about 670,000 clones, about 87% recorded once. Sequenced material: peripheral blood. The receptors derive from a woman in her late teens or twenties with acute or convalescent COVID-19. The CDR3 runs from the conserved cysteine through the conserved F or W. The D gene is left open where the match is weak. Clone size appears in some rows only: once, few, many, or a class for an expanded clone.

v_gene,abundance,j_gene,d_gene,CDR3nt,CDR3aa
TRBV7-7,.,TRBJ2-5,TRBD1,TGTGCCAGCAGCTTTGGGGGACAGCGGATGCCACAAGAGACCCAGTACTTC,CASSFGGQRMPQETQYF
TRBV19,.,TRBJ1-4,.,TGTGCCAGTAGTATAGGCAGGGTGAGCGAAAAACTGTTTTTT,CASSIGRVSEKLFF
TRBV3-1/TRBV3-2,.,TRBJ2-5,TRBD2,TGTGCCAGCAGCCTCCCTCCCCCCGCACTAGCGGGGGGGGAGACCCAGTACTTC,CASSLPPPALAGGETQYF
TRBV28,once,TRBJ1-2,TRBD1,TGTGCCAGCAGTCAGGGGGCAACCCTCTATGGCTACACCTTC,CASSQGATLYGYTF
TRBV6-2/TRBV6-3,.,TRBJ2-2,.,TGTGCCAGCAGTTACGTAGCCAGATACACCGGGGAGCTGTTTTTT,CASSYVARYTGELFF
TRBV4-2,.,TRBJ1-2,.,TGTGCCAGCAGCCCGCCCGGCAGGGTAGCTGGCTACACCTTC,CASSPPGRVAGYTF
TRBV4-1,.,TRBJ1-1,.,TGCGCCAGCAGCCAGGCCAACAGGGCGAACACTGAAGCTTTCTTT,CASSQANRANTEAFF
TRBV9,.,TRBJ2-3,.,TGTGCCAGCAGCGGACCGCAGGGAACTAGCACAGATACGCAGTATTTT,CASSGPQGTSTDTQYF
TRBV6-6,once,TRBJ1-4,.,TGTGCCAGCAGTTACCCGGTCGGGAATGCGGAAAAACTGTTTTTT,CASSYPVGNAEKLFF
TRBV5-1,.,TRBJ1-1,TRBD1,TGCGCCAGCAGCCTCAACAGGGGAACTGAAGCTTTCTTT,CASSLNRGTEAFF
TRBV3-1/TRBV3-2,.,TRBJ1-1,TRBD1,TGTGCCAGCAGCCCTACCGCGACAGGGCCAAACACTGAAGCTTTCTTT,CASSPTATGPNTEAFF
TRBV7-8,.,TRBJ1-2,.,TGTGCCAGCAGCTTAGCGACCGGGACACCCTATGGCTACACCTTC,CASSLATGTPYGYTF
TRBV3-1/TRBV3-2,.,TRBJ1-3,TRBD1,TGTGCCAGCAGCCACGGGACAGGTAACGGAAACACCATATATTTT,CASSHGTGNGNTIYF
TRBV19,.,TRBJ2-2,TRBD1,TGTGCCAGTAGTACTCGACAGGGCGTGAACACCGGGGAGCTGTTTTTT,CASSTRQGVNTGELFF
TRBV5-1,.,TRBJ1-2,TRBD1,TGCGCCAGCAGCTCGGGGACAGGAGACTATGGCTACACCTTC,CASSSGTGDYGYTF
TRBV7-9,.,TRBJ1-4,.,TGTGCCAGCAGCTTAGCAGAAGGGAGGGCCTTTGCTAATGAAAAACTGTTTTTT,CASSLAEGRAFANEKLFF
TRBV5-1,.,TRBJ1-2,.,TGCGCCAGCAGCTACCCGGAGTGGTCCGAGGCTAACTATGGCTACACCTTC,CASSYPEWSEANYGYTF
TRBV4-1,.,TRBJ1-2,.,TGCGCCAGCAGCCAAGTACTTACAGAAGCCTATGGCTACACCTTC,CASSQVLTEAYGYTF
TRBV21-1,.,TRBJ2-1,.,TGTGCCAGCAGCAAAGCCGGAGGATCTTTGGGACAGGGGGGTAATGAGCAGTTCTTC,CASSKAGGSLGQGGNEQFF
TRBV7-9,.,TRBJ2-1,.,TGTGCCAGCAGCCTAGGGCACAATGAGCAGTTCTTC,CASSLGHNEQFF
TRBV6-5,.,TRBJ1-2,.,TGTGCCAGCAGTTACTCATCCGGGGTGGAGTTAGATGGCTACACCTTC,CASSYSSGVELDGYTF
TRBV5-1,.,TRBJ2-7,.,TGCGCCAGCAGGGTCCCAGGACAGAACTACGAGCAGTACTTC,CASRVPGQNYEQYF
TRBV11-2,.,TRBJ1-4,.,TGTGCCAGCAGCTACACAGGGCAGGGGGAAAAACTGTTTTTT,CASSYTGQGEKLFF
TRBV5-6,once,TRBJ2-2,TRBD1,TGTGCCAGCAGCTCGCCGACAGGGGACACCGGGGAGCTGTTTTTT,CASSSPTGDTGELFF
TRBV6-5,.,TRBJ1-1,.,TGTGCCAGCAGTTATCGTCAGGTGGTCACTGAAGCTTTCTTT,CASSYRQVVTEAFF
TRBV3-1/TRBV3-2,.,TRBJ2-2,.,TGTGCCAGCAGCCAGCGGACAGTCGGGGAGCTGTTTTTT,CASSQRTVGELFF
TRBV13,.,TRBJ2-5,TRBD2,TGTGCCAGCTCCTTTAGCGGGGGCCCCCGCCAAGAGACCCAGTACTTC,CASSFSGGPRQETQYF
TRBV10-2,.,TRBJ1-5,.,TGCGCCAGCAGAGGACAGAGCAATCAGCCCCAGCATTTT,CASRGQSNQPQHF
TRBV5-1,.,TRBJ1-2,.,TGCGCCAGCAGCTTGTCTTGGAAGGGGCCCCTAAATTACGCCTTC,CASSLSWKGPLNYAF
TRBV27,.,TRBJ2-1,.,TGTGCCAGCAGTTTATCCCCAGGGGCTAGATCCTACAATGAGCAGTTCTTC,CASSLSPGARSYNEQFF
TRBV7-9,.,TRBJ1-2,.,TGTGCCAGCAGCTTAGGTGCTCAGGGGGGCTACACCTTC,CASSLGAQGGYTF
TRBV7-9,.,TRBJ2-7,TRBD1,TGTGCCAGCACTAAGACAGGGGGCACCTACGAGCAGTACTTC,CASTKTGGTYEQYF
TRBV4-1,.,TRBJ1-4,.,TGCGCCAGCAGCAGGGGGACTAATGAAAAACTGTTTTTT,CASSRGTNEKLFF
TRBV3-1/TRBV3-2,.,TRBJ2-5,.,TGTGCCAGCAGCTCACTACGTACGAGTTTAGTAGAGACCCAGTACTTC,CASSSLRTSLVETQYF
TRBV29-1,once,TRBJ2-7,.,TGCAGCGTTGCTGATCGGGCCTACGAGCAGTACTTC,CSVADRAYEQYF
TRBV4-1,.,TRBJ1-2,.,TGCGCCAGCAGCCGTGGGGGGGGACCCAGGGGTGGCTACACCTTC,CASSRGGGPRGGYTF
TRBV28,.,TRBJ2-2,.,TGTGCCAGCAGTTTGTTTGTCACGGGGTCGACCGGGGAGCTGTTTTTT,CASSLFVTGSTGELFF
TRBV29-1,.,TRBJ1-1,.,TGCAGCGTTGAAGACGGGGTCACTGAAGCTTTCTTT,CSVEDGVTEAFF
TRBV3-1/TRBV3-2,.,TRBJ1-6,TRBD1,TGTGCCAGCAGCCAAATTGGGAGGACAGGGTTTAATTCACCCCTCCACTTT,CASSQIGRTGFNSPLHF
TRBV6-5,.,TRBJ1-1,.,TGTGCCAGCAGTTCAAACGAACGGGGTTTGAACACTGAAGCTTTCTTT,CASSSNERGLNTEAFF
TRBV11-3,once,TRBJ2-1,TRBD1,TGTGCCAGCAGCAAACGAAGCCGGGACAGATACAATGAGCAGTTCTTC,CASSKRSRDRYNEQFF
TRBV4-3,.,TRBJ2-2,TRBD1,TGCGCCAGCAGCCAAGATCGGGCCAGGGGGCGCGGCGGGGAGCTGTTTTTT,CASSQDRARGRGGELFF
TRBV7-3,.,TRBJ2-1,TRBD1,TGTGCCAGCAGCTTAGGACAGGGGGAGTACAATGAGCAGTTCTTC,CASSLGQGEYNEQFF
TRBV24-1,.,TRBJ2-1,.,TGTGCCACCAGTGATTTCCCCGACAGACCTAATGAGCAGTTCTTC,CATSDFPDRPNEQFF
TRBV30,.,TRBJ1-2,TRBD1,TGTGCCTGGAGGGATCACAGGGGGCCCTATGGCTACACCTTC,CAWRDHRGPYGYTF
TRBV4-1,.,TRBJ2-7,.,TGCGCCAGCAGCCATCAAACAGGCTACGAGCAGTACTTC,CASSHQTGYEQYF
TRBV6-5,.,TRBJ1-1,.,TGTGCCAGCAGTTACGGAGGTGAGGCTGAAGCTTTCTTT,CASSYGGEAEAFF
TRBV2,.,TRBJ2-3,.,TGTGCCAGCAGTCGATTCCAGGGAAGCACAGATACGCAGTATTTT,CASSRFQGSTDTQYF
TRBV29-1,.,TRBJ1-1,.,TGCAGCGCTCGGGACACCCCGAACACTGAAGCTTTCTTT,CSARDTPNTEAFF
TRBV9,once,TRBJ1-3,.,TGTGCCAGCAGCGTAGAAGCCGGAGTCCCCTCTGGAAACACCATATATTTT,CASSVEAGVPSGNTIYF
TRBV13,.,TRBJ2-2,.,TGTGCCAGCAACCTCCAGGGGCCGAACACCGGGGAGCTGTTTTTT,CASNLQGPNTGELFF
TRBV6-5,.,TRBJ1-2,TRBD1,TGTGCCAGCAGTTACGGCACAGGGGTAAGTTCGGATGGCTACACCTTC,CASSYGTGVSSDGYTF
TRBV30,.,TRBJ2-1,.,TGTGCCTGGAGGAAACTCGGGGGTAGCGCCTACAATGAGCAGTTCTTC,CAWRKLGGSAYNEQFF